These 26 T cell receptor beta chains were sequenced from one sample in a study of beta chain features in type 1 diabetes. General observations from the study: Across all four CD4+ subsets, people with type 1 diabetes showed modestly shorter TCRB CDR3s.

No antigen is known for these receptors. The study reverse transcribed the entire isolated RNA, so it sequenced expressed TCRB transcripts. TCRdb's table, derived via immunoSEQ multiplex PCR, lists solely in-frame clones and lacks some. The sample has under 850,000 clones, roughly 12% seen once. The source material was naive CD4+ T cells from blood. The source is a man younger than 35 with type 1 diabetes.

The count of this clone is one. The chain employs TRBV20-1 and TRBJ1-1; D is unclear. With 6 bases removed from V and 10 bases from J, the gap between germline ends came to 12 bases. CDR1 and CDR2 from the germline V gene are DFQATT and SNEGSKA (reference sequence). The CDR3 is made up of 10 amino acids. CDR3 amino acids: CSALGLGAFF. In nucleotides, the CDR3 is TGCAGTGCCCTGGGCCTGGGAGCTTTCTTT.

The sample holds a few counts of this clone. DNA for the CDR3: TGTGCCAGCAGCCATGGAAGCGGGGGAACCTACGAGCAGTACTTC. Translating it yields CASSHGSGGTYEQYF. The chain joins TRBV14 to TRBJ2-7, with TRBD2 matching 8 bases. CDR3 length: 15 amino acids. V was pared by 3 bases and J by 2 bases, with 6 bases of the junction left unmatched. Germline V gene data show CDR1 as SGHDN and CDR2 as FVKESK.

The chain uses TRBV10-2 and TRBJ2-5, with D uncertain. This CDR3 comprises 12 residues. Per germline, CDR1 WSHSY and CDR2 SAAADI. Between the trimmed V and J ends, which lost 7 bases and 5 bases, there was a span of 11 bases. Written as DNA, the CDR3 is TGCGCCAGCACCGGAGACGCGGAGACCCAGTACTTC. Encoded protein: CASTGDAETQYF.

This chain connects TRBV7-9 to TRBJ2-7, with TRBD1 matching over 7 bases. V shed 5 bases and J 6 bases; nucleotides not matched to a gene: 13. Germline V CDR1 and CDR2: SEHNR, FQNEAQ (reference sequence). CDR3 length: 15 residues. The CDR3 coding sequence is TGTGCCAGCAGCCTATACAGGGGAATTCCCCTCGAGCAGTACTTC. Protein product: CASSLYRGIPLEQYF.

This clone was observed a handful of times. The V call is TRBV25-1, the J call TRBJ2-7; D remains ambiguous. V lost 6 bases to trimming and J lost 6 bases, with 12 bases between them. This CDR3 is 12 amino acids long. Looked up from germline, CDR1 is MGHDK and CDR2 is SYGVNS. Here the CDR3 reads CASRAGEGEQYF. The CDR3 DNA reads as TGTGCCAGCAGAGCTGGAGAAGGCGAGCAGTACTTC.

As regards this clone: This CDR3 is also generated by other DNA sequences in the sample. The V and J genes are TRBV7-9 and TRBJ1-5, with 7 nucleotides matching TRBD1. CDR3 size: 14 residues. Germline V lookup: CDR1 SEHNR, CDR2 FQNEAQ (reference sequence). V gave up 4 bases and J gave up 5 bases; unmatched junction bases: 5. CDR3 nucleotide sequence: TGTGCCAGCAGCTCAACAGGGGAGGATCAGCCCCAGCATTTT. Its translation is CASSSTGEDQPQHF.

This clone was observed once. The V and J genes are TRBV6-5 and TRBJ1-1, with a tentative D call TRBD1 (5 bases). Germline V gene data show CDR1 as MNHEY and CDR2 as SVGAGI. Trimming cost V 0 bases and J 5 bases, with 10 bases left between them. The CDR3 totals 14 residues. In DNA form, the CDR3 reads TGTGCCAGCAGTTACTCGATATCAGGGACTGAAGCTTTCTTT. As protein: CASSYSISGTEAFF.

This chain connects TRBV5-1 to TRBJ1-1, with D maybe TRBD1 (5 bases). V was pared by 4 bases and J by 5 bases, with 18 bases between. Germline lookup yields CDR1 SGHRS and CDR2 YFSETQ. The CDR3 has 15 residues. The CDR3 region is CASSILGEGGTEAFF. CDR3 bases: TGCGCCAGCAGCATCCTAGGGGAGGGAGGTACTGAAGCTTTCTTT.

This sequence joins TRBV6-6 and TRBJ2-1, with 8 bases that match TRBD1. CDR1 and CDR2 (germline): MNHNY, SVGAGI (reference sequence). V was clipped by 6 bases and J by 5 bases; unmatched bases: 6. CDR3 size: 14 residues. CDR3: CASSNTQGDNEQFF. DNA for the CDR3: TGTGCCAGCAGCAATACACAGGGGGACAATGAGCAGTTCTTC.

The sample holds one count of this clone. The V gene is TRBV7-2, the J gene TRBJ1-1, with D possibly TRBD1 on 6 matching bases. The germline V and J ends were trimmed by 5 bases and 5 bases, with 18 bases remaining between them. The CDR3 is 15 amino acids. CDR1 and CDR2 (germline): SGHTA, FQGNSA. CDR3: CASSLNAPGATEAFF. The CDR3 nucleotides read TGTGCCAGCAGCCTTAACGCCCCGGGGGCTACTGAAGCTTTCTTT. The entire variable domain, with the rest obtained from reference TRBV7-2 and TRBJ1-1, is as follows: GAGVSQSPSNKVTEKGKDVELRCDPISGHTALYWYRQSLGQGLEFLIYFQGNSAPDKSGLPSDRFSAERTGGSVSTLTIQRTQQEDSAVYLCASSLNAPGATEAFFGQGTRLTVV.

Ten or more counts support this clone. The chain links TRBV23-1 to TRBJ1-2, with no clear D. TRBV23-1 is sorted into the ORF group, with uncertain function. V dropped 7 bases and J dropped 9 bases, with 9 bases sitting between them. This CDR3 has 10 amino acids. The CDR3 DNA sequence: TGCGCCAGCACTTCGGATAGCTACACCTTC. Translated: CASTSDSYTF.

This sequence joins TRBV5-1 and TRBJ2-7; 10 nucleotides agree with TRBD1. CDR1 and CDR2 (germline): SGHRS, YFSETQ. This CDR3 has 15 residues. The V segment lost 3 bases and the J segment 5 bases; nucleotides outside the gene matches: 8. The CDR3 DNA is TGCGCCAGCAGCTGGCAGACAGGGGGCCAAAACGAGCAGTACTTC. Its protein product is CASSWQTGGQNEQYF. Full variable domain (remainder filled in from reference TRBV5-1 and TRBJ2-7): KAGVTQTPRYLIKTRGQQVTLSCSPISGHRSVSWYQQTPGQGLQFLFEYFSETQRNKGNFPGRFSGRQFSNSRSEMNVSTLELGDSALYLCASSWQTGGQNEQYFGPGTRLTVT.

Remarks on this clone: This CDR3 fails to terminate in the conserved phenylalanine or tryptophan, so it likely reflects a read error. The genes are TRBV25-1 and TRBJ1-1; D perhaps matches TRBD1 (6 bases). CDR1 and CDR2 from the germline V gene are MGHDK and SYGVNS. The CDR3 length is 15 residues. Trimming removed 4 bases at V and 5 bases at J, with 17 bases between. The CDR3 sequence: CASSAQTGLSTEAFL. The CDR3 DNA reads TGTGCCAGCAGTGCCCAAACAGGGTTGTCGACTGAAGCTTTCCTT.

This chain joins TRBV4-1 and TRBJ2-5; TRBD2 aligns across 13 bases. Germline CDR1 is MGHRA and CDR2 is YSYEKL. The CDR3 spans 16 residues. V was clipped by 2 bases and J by 4 bases; unmatched bases: 4. The CDR3 sequence: CASSQSTSGGLETQYF. In DNA, the CDR3 is TGCGCCAGCAGCCAATCGACTAGCGGGGGGTTAGAGACCCAGTACTTC.

V and J are TRBV6-5 and TRBJ1-6; possibly TRBD1 for D (5 bases). With 10 bases removed from V and 10 bases from J, the gap between germline ends came to 23 bases. The CDR3 is 15 amino acids. Germline assignment: CDR1 MNHEY and CDR2 SVGAGI. The CDR3 DNA is TGTGCCACCCAGTTAGAGACAGACGATTTCTCACCCCTCCACTTT. Protein sequence: CATQLETDDFSPLHF.

The rearrangement uses TRBV13 and TRBJ1-2; D possibly corresponds to TRBD1 (6 bases). The CDR3 is 13 amino acids. V was pared by 10 bases and J by 8 bases, with 20 bases between. Germline V lookup: CDR1 PRHDT, CDR2 FYEKMQ (reference sequence). The CDR3 is CATSMGASTGYTF. In nucleotides, the CDR3 is TGTGCCACTTCGATGGGGGCTAGTACCGGCTACACCTTC. The complete variable domain, with remaining parts taken from reference TRBV13 and TRBJ1-2, reads AAGVIQSPRHLIKEKRETATLKCYPIPRHDTVYWYQQGPGQDPQFLISFYEKMQSDKGSIPDRFSAQQFSDYHSELNMSSLELGDSALYFCATSMGASTGYTFGSGTRLTVV.

The gene calls are TRBV5-6 and TRBJ2-1, with 12 bases identical to TRBD2. V gave up 3 bases and J gave up 4 bases; unmatched junction bases: 2. CDR1 is SGHDT and CDR2 is YYEEEE in the germline V gene. There are 15 residues in the CDR3. The CDR3 DNA sequence: TGTGCCAGCAGCTCCGGGACTAGCGGGTACAATGAGCAGTTCTTC. Translated: CASSSGTSGYNEQFF.

The V call is TRBV14, the J call TRBJ2-1; D possibly uses TRBD1 or TRBD2 (6 bases each). There are 15 residues in the CDR3. Germline CDR1 reads SGHDN; CDR2 reads FVKESK. V was clipped by 4 bases and J by 4 bases, with 14 bases between them. CDR3 amino acids: CASSLLGGPYNEQFF. The CDR3 nucleotides read TGTGCCAGCAGCCTCTTAGGGGGGCCATACAATGAGCAGTTCTTC. Based on the CDR3 plus reference TRBV14 and TRBJ2-1, the full variable domain is EAGVTQFPSHSVIEKGQTVTLRCDPISGHDNLYWYRRVMGKEIKFLLHFVKESKQDESGMPNNRFLAERTGGTYSTLKVQPAELEDSGVYFCASSLLGGPYNEQFFGPGTRLTVL.

The chain uses TRBV5-1 and TRBJ2-3; D is unclear. The length of the CDR3 is 15 residues. Germline CDR1 reads SGHRS; CDR2 reads YFSETQ. With 0 bases removed from V and 5 bases from J, the gap between germline ends came to 13 bases. The DNA of the CDR3 is TGCGCCAGCAGCTTGGAGGGCAGTCCCGGAGATACGCAGTATTTT. Its protein is CASSLEGSPGDTQYF.

This clone was seen only a few times. The genes are TRBV7-2 and TRBJ1-2; D is perhaps TRBD1 (6 bases). Germline lookup yields CDR1 SGHTA and CDR2 FQGNSA. The CDR3 contains 13 residues. The V end lost 4 bases, the J end lost 4 bases, and 10 bases lay between the germline ends. This CDR3 is CASSSGVGYGYTF. The CDR3 bases are TGTGCCAGCAGCTCAGGGGTGGGCTATGGCTACACCTTC.

This chain links TRBV6-5 with TRBJ2-7; tentatively, D is TRBD2 (6 bases). The CDR3 extends over 13 amino acids. Looked up from germline, CDR1 is MNHEY and CDR2 is SVGAGI. V lost 6 bases, J lost 5 bases, and 14 bases lay in between. The DNA of the CDR3 is TGTGCCAGCAGAACCGGGACTCTCGACGAGCAGTACTTC. It codes for CASRTGTLDEQYF.

This clone turned up a few times. The rearrangement uses TRBV7-8 and TRBJ1-5, with TRBD1 matching over 7 bases. The germline V gene encodes CDR1 SGHVS and CDR2 FQNEAQ. This CDR3 spans 15 amino acids. Trimming took 4 bases from V and 1 from J; bases not matched to a gene: 4. CDR3 DNA: TGTGCCAGCAGCTGGGACAGCGAAAGCAATCAGCCCCAGCATTTT. Its protein product is CASSWDSESNQPQHF.

CDR3 DNA: TGCAGCGTCGTGGCGGCGGCTAATGAAAAACTGTTTTTT. The encoded protein is CSVVAAANEKLFF. V and J are TRBV29-1 and TRBJ1-4, with D uncertain. The CDR3 spans 13 residues. From germline, CDR1 is SQVTM and CDR2 ANQGSEA. Trimming removed 6 bases at V and 3 bases at J, with 11 bases between. The variable domain in full, completed from reference TRBV29-1 and TRBJ1-4, reads SAVISQKPSRDICQRGTSLTIQCQVDSQVTMMFWYRQQPGQSLTLIATANQGSEATYESGFVIDKFPISRPNLTFSTLTVSNMSPEDSSIYLCSVVAAANEKLFFGSGTQLSVL.

The sample holds a few counts of this clone. The J gene is TRBJ2-3, the V gene TRBV7-2; D is unclear. V dropped 6 bases and J dropped 3 bases, with 4 bases sitting between them. CDR3 length: 11 amino acids. Germline values: CDR1 SGHTA, CDR2 FQGNSA. CDR3: CASRLTDTQYF. CDR3 nucleotides: TGTGCCAGCAGACTTACAGATACGCAGTATTTT.

The J gene is TRBJ1-2, the V gene TRBV6-5, with a tentative D call TRBD1 (5 bases). Germline V gene sequence: CDR1 MNHEY, CDR2 SVGAGI. CDR3 length equals 14 residues. V was pared by 2 bases and J by 1 base, with 8 bases between. CDR3 in amino acids: CASSYGGDNYGYTF. The CDR3 nucleotides read TGTGCCAGCAGTTACGGGGGAGATAACTATGGCTACACCTTC.

This clone was observed a handful of times. At the DNA level, this CDR3 is encoded by other sequences in the same sample as well. V gene TRBV6-5 combines with J gene TRBJ1-2; D not resolved. This CDR3 comprises 13 residues. The germline CDR1 and CDR2 sequences are MNHEY and SVGAGI. V was shortened by 2 bases and J by 2 bases, with 6 bases between the two germline ends. The CDR3 DNA follows: TGTGCCAGCAGTTACGGAGGGAACTATGGCTACACCTTC. The encoded protein is CASSYGGNYGYTF.